These 27 T cell receptor beta chains came from one sample sequenced in a study of cytomegalovirus exposure and HLA in healthy donors. Amplification used 60 Vbeta primers and 13 Jbeta primers. Profiling relied on immunoSEQ multiplex PCR, and the TCRdb table lists in-frame clones only, not all of them. The sample lists about 120,000 clones, about 76% occurring once. Sequencing was performed on PBMCs. All receptors derive from a woman aged 40 to 49 in good health and CMV-seronegative.

The chain joins TRBV27 to TRBJ1-2, with 8 nucleotides matching TRBD1. V shed 4 bases, J shed 4 bases, and the junction held 5 bases outside the gene matches. Germline V gene lookup returns CDR1 MNHEY and CDR2 SMNVEV (reference sequence). The CDR3 is 14 residues long. This chain's CDR3 is CASSSGTGSYGYTF. CDR3 bases: TGTGCCAGCAGTTCCGGGACAGGCTCCTATGGCTACACCTTC.

The genes are TRBV5-4 and TRBJ2-2; D is uncertain. The germline V gene encodes CDR1 SGHNT and CDR2 YYREEE (reference sequence). V lost 0 bases and J lost 5, with 8 bases in between. The CDR3 loop spans 14 amino acids. CDR3 sequence reads: CASSLVGSTGELFF. For the CDR3, the DNA is TGTGCCAGCAGCTTGGTGGGCTCAACCGGGGAGCTGTTTTTT.

The V gene is TRBV10-3, the J gene TRBJ1-3; a weak D match, TRBD1 (6 bases). The germline V and J ends were trimmed by 6 bases and 6 bases, with 15 bases remaining between them. This CDR3 has 14 residues. The germline gives CDR1 ENHRY, CDR2 SYGVKD. The DNA for the CDR3 is TGTGCCATCAGCTCTACAGGGACCCAAAACACCATATATTTT. Translating gives CAISSTGTQNTIYF.

The V gene is TRBV7-6, the J gene TRBJ2-3; 7 positions agree with TRBD2. CDR1 and CDR2 from the germline V gene are SGHVS and FNYEAQ. The CDR3 loop spans 15 amino acids. After removal of 5 bases from V and 3 bases from J, the junction contained 8 bases not matched to a gene. This CDR3 reads CASSIPGGPTDTQYF. CDR3 bases: TGTGCCAGCAGCATCCCGGGGGGTCCAACAGATACGCAGTATTTT. Based on the CDR3 plus reference TRBV7-6 and TRBJ2-3, the full variable domain is GAGVSQSPRYKVTKRGQDVALRCDPISGHVSLYWYRQALGQGPEFLTYFNYEAQQDKSGLPNDRFSAERPEGSISTLTIQRTEQRDSAMYRCASSIPGGPTDTQYFGPGTRLTVL.

This rearrangement joins TRBV18 to TRBJ2-5, with 7 nucleotides matching TRBD2. The closer fit of TRBJ2-7 to the DNA end suggests the J call may be wrong. This CDR3 spans 15 amino acids. Germline CDR1 reads KGHSH; CDR2 reads LQKENI. The CDR3 spells CASSPGGGSRNEQYF. The CDR3, as DNA: TGTGCCAGCTCACCTGGTGGCGGGAGTAGGAACGAGCAGTACTTC.

This chain joins TRBV27 and TRBJ1-2; D gene ambiguous. The CDR3 has 13 residues. V was trimmed by 3 bases and J by 7 bases, leaving 12 bases between them. Germline CDR1 and CDR2: MNHEY and SMNVEV (reference sequence). The CDR3: CASSFGGLVGYTF. DNA of the CDR3: TGTGCCAGCAGTTTTGGCGGACTCGTTGGCTACACCTTC.

The chain has TRBV7-9 and TRBJ1-3, with D unclear. Germline V gives CDR1 SEHNR, CDR2 FQNEAQ (reference sequence). Trimming pared 5 bases from V and 0 bases from J, leaving 11 bases between. This CDR3 comprises 15 residues. CDR3 in amino acids: CASSPEPISGNTIYF. For the CDR3, the DNA is TGTGCCAGCAGCCCAGAACCCATCTCTGGAAACACCATATATTTT.

In nucleotides, the CDR3 is TGCGCCAGCAGCTTGTATCCAGGGAGGACTGAAGCTTTCTTT. Translated, it gives CASSLYPGRTEAFF. This rearrangement joins TRBV5-1 to TRBJ1-1, with a tentative D call TRBD1 (5 bases). Trimming stripped 1 base from V and 5 bases from J, with 12 bases between. The CDR3 extends over 14 amino acids. Germline V gene data show CDR1 as SGHRS and CDR2 as YFSETQ.

This sequence joins TRBV28 and TRBJ2-5, with D possibly being TRBD2 (5 bases). The CDR3 has 13 amino acids. CDR1 is MDHEN, CDR2 SYDVKM, per germline. Trimming pared 8 bases from V and 9 bases from J, leaving 19 bases between. CDR3 bases: TGTGCCAGCCAGAGAGGAGGTTCTTCCCCCCAGTACTTC. Its protein product is CASQRGGSSPQYF.

The chain couples TRBV4-1 to TRBJ2-5; weak D call: TRBD2 (7 bases). Near its end, the DNA agrees better with TRBJ2-7, so the J call may be wrong. Germline V CDR1 and CDR2: MGHRA, YSYEKL. The CDR3 has 15 amino acids. The CDR3 DNA follows: TGCGCCAGCAGCCAAGATAGGGGGGGCATGGGCGAGCAGTACTTC. Translation gives CASSQDRGGMGEQYF.

The chain is built from TRBV29-1 and TRBJ2-5, with D possibly TRBD2 on 5 matching bases. The V gene's germline CDR1 is SQVTM and CDR2 ANQGSEA. This CDR3 comprises 12 residues. V was pared by 6 bases and J by 2 bases, with 10 bases between. The CDR3: CSVGEFQETQYF. The DNA for the CDR3 is TGCAGCGTCGGGGAATTTCAAGAGACCCAGTACTTC.

The V gene is TRBV5-4, the J gene TRBJ1-6, with a possible D match to TRBD1 (6 bases). This CDR3 is 16 amino acids long. Germline V CDR1 and CDR2: SGHNT, YYREEE (reference sequence). The V and J ends lost 4 bases and 4 bases respectively, with 15 bases between them. The CDR3 protein is CASSPGGGSYNSPLHF. The CDR3 DNA reads TGTGCCAGCAGCCCCGGCGGGGGCTCATATAATTCACCCCTCCACTTT. Variable domain in full (rest from reference TRBV5-4 and TRBJ1-6): ETGVTQSPTHLIKTRGQQVTLRCSSQSGHNTVSWYQQALGQGPQFIFQYYREEENGRGNFPPRFSGLQFPNYSSELNVNALELDDSALYLCASSPGGGSYNSPLHFGNGTRLTVT.

V gene TRBV11-2 combines with J gene TRBJ2-3, with 10 bases that match TRBD1. In germline, CDR1 is SGHAT, CDR2 FQNNGV. Trimming cost V 6 bases and J 1 base; bases outside gene matches: 16. The CDR3 extends over 19 amino acids. The CDR3 DNA is TGTGCCAGCAGGAGCACCGGGACAGGGGCCCCTTCTGGCACAGATACGCAGTATTTT. This gives the protein CASRSTGTGAPSGTDTQYF.

Note on this clone: The junction and the germline gene differ at one end; a read error may be behind it. J is TRBJ1-5 and V is TRBV25-1; D is perhaps TRBD1 (6 bases). The CDR3 covers 16 residues. Germline V gene lookup returns CDR1 MGHDK and CDR2 SYGVNS. CDR3 in amino acids: CASRQPIQGDNQSQHF. DNA for the CDR3: TGTGCCAGCAGACAACCTATACAGGGAGACAATCAGTCCCAGCATTTT.

This clone was counted once. The V gene is TRBV18, the J gene TRBJ2-7; possible D gene TRBD1, 6 bases. CDR3 length: 13 amino acids. Germline lookup yields CDR1 KGHSH and CDR2 LQKENI. Trimming left V 6 bases short and J 5 bases short, with 14 bases between. In DNA form, the CDR3 reads TGTGCCAGCTCTTTACAGGGTCATGACGAGCAGTACTTC. It is translated as CASSLQGHDEQYF.

There are a few counts of this clone. The chain uses TRBV6-1 and TRBJ2-7; TRBD1 aligns across 8 bases. The CDR3 length is 14 residues. V shed 5 bases, J shed 2 bases, and the junction held 5 bases outside the gene matches. Germline CDR1 reads MNHNS; CDR2 reads SASEGT. The chain's CDR3 is CASSKGTGTYEQYF. The CDR3 coding sequence is TGTGCCAGCAGTAAAGGGACAGGAACCTACGAGCAGTACTTC.

The V and J genes are TRBV7-9 and TRBJ2-3, with 9 bases that match TRBD2. With 5 bases clipped from V and 2 bases from J, the junction kept 5 bases outside the gene matches. Per germline, CDR1 SEHNR and CDR2 FQNEAQ (reference sequence). The CDR3 runs 15 residues. The chain's CDR3 is CASSPSGTPTDTQYF. The CDR3 DNA follows: TGTGCCAGCAGCCCTAGCGGGACCCCCACAGATACGCAGTATTTT.

The chain combines TRBV28 with TRBJ1-1; D remains unclear. The CDR3 contains 14 residues. Germline V gene lookup returns CDR1 MDHEN and CDR2 SYDVKM. Trimming took off 1 base at V and 4 bases at J, with 10 bases between the two ends. The CDR3 coding sequence is TGTGCCAGCAGTTTATCAGGATGGTTCACTGAAGCTTTCTTT. Its translation: CASSLSGWFTEAFF.

This chain connects TRBV9 to TRBJ1-5; TRBD1 is a possible D gene (6 bases). Germline V gene sequence: CDR1 SGDLS, CDR2 YYNGEE. CDR3 size: 15 residues. Between the trimmed V and J ends, which lost 0 bases and 2 bases, there was a span of 9 bases. The CDR3, as DNA: TGTGCCAGCAGCGTAGGAGGGGGTGGCAATCAGCCCCAGCATTTT. Its protein product is CASSVGGGGNQPQHF.

The chain is built from TRBV6-1 and TRBJ1-5, with D unresolved. The germline CDR1 and CDR2 sequences are MNHNS and SASEGT. The CDR3 is 12 residues long. Between the trimmed V and J ends, which lost 8 bases and 2 bases, there was a span of 7 bases. As DNA, the CDR3 is TGTGCCAGCCATCGGGGCAATCAGCCCCAGCATTTT. Its translation: CASHRGNQPQHF.

The chain joins TRBV6-5 to TRBJ1-1, with D possibly TRBD1 on 5 matching bases. Trimming left V 7 bases short and J 8 bases short, with 20 bases between. This CDR3 has 14 amino acids. In germline, CDR1 is MNHEY, CDR2 SVGAGI. The CDR3 nucleotides read TGTGCCAGCATCACCTCCATAGGAAGGGGAGAAGCTTTCTTT. Its protein product is CASITSIGRGEAFF.

As for this clone: Other DNA sequences in this specimen translate into the identical CDR3. The chain uses TRBV19 and TRBJ1-3, with a tentative D call TRBD1 (5 bases). The germline V gene encodes CDR1 LNHDA and CDR2 SQIVND (reference sequence). Trimming left V 3 bases short and J 0 bases short, with 9 bases between. The CDR3 extends over 15 amino acids. CDR3 in amino acids: CASSIRGTSGNTIYF. In nucleotides, the CDR3 is TGTGCCAGTAGTATTCGGGGGACCTCTGGAAACACCATATATTTT.

The V and J genes are TRBV21-1 and TRBJ1-4; the table's D gene call, TRBD1, was not cross checked with the DNA. TRBV21-1 has pseudogene status. This CDR3 is built from 16 residues. The CDR3 sequence is CASSKPRQGAGEKLFF. The CDR3 bases are TGTGCCAGCAGCAAACCGAGGCAGGGGGCTGGAGAAAAACTGTTTTTT.

This sequence joins TRBV28 and TRBJ1-1; D not resolved. The V gene lost 5 bases and the J gene lost 0 bases, with 10 bases spanning the gap. The CDR3 runs to 14 residues. Per germline, CDR1 MDHEN and CDR2 SYDVKM. The CDR3 DNA is TGTGCCAGCAGTCAGCGGGTGATGAACACTGAAGCTTTCTTT. Residues: CASSQRVMNTEAFF.

This clone showed up just once. The V and J genes are TRBV18 and TRBJ1-5; no clear D. V was clipped by 6 bases and J by 2 bases, with 14 bases between them. Germline CDR1 and CDR2: KGHSH and LQKENI. The CDR3 covers 15 residues. CDR3 bases: TGTGCCAGCTCCCGACGGGAGATGGGCAATCAGCCCCAGCATTTT. It codes for CASSRREMGNQPQHF.

This clone appeared a single time. The chain uses TRBV6-5 and TRBJ2-5, with D perhaps TRBD2 (6 bases). CDR3 length: 15 amino acids. Trimming took 6 bases from V and 4 from J, leaving 18 bases between them. Looked up from germline, CDR1 is MNHEY and CDR2 is SVGAGI. The CDR3 nucleotides read TGTGCCAGCAGACACAGCGGGCCCAGAGTAGAGACCCAGTACTTC. Protein: CASRHSGPRVETQYF.

The V call is TRBV4-3, the J call TRBJ2-3, with a tentative D call TRBD2 (6 bases). The CDR3 has 16 residues. Germline V CDR1 and CDR2: LGHNA, YSLEER. V was trimmed by 1 base and J by 2 bases, leaving 13 bases between them. The CDR3 reads CASSQGLDYLTDTQYF. CDR3 DNA: TGCGCCAGCAGCCAAGGTTTGGACTACCTCACAGATACGCAGTATTTT.